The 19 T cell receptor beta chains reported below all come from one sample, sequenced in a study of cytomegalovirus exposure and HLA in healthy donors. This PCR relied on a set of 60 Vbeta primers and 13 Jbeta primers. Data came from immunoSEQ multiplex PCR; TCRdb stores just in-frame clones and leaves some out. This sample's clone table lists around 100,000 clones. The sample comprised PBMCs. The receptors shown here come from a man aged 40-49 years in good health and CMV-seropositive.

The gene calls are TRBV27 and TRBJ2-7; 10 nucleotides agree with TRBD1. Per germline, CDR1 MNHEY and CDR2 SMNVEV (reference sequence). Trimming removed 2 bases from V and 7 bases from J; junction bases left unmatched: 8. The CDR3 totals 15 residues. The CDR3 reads CASSLLRQGAREQYF. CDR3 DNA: TGTGCCAGCAGTTTACTGAGACAGGGGGCTCGGGAGCAGTACTTC.

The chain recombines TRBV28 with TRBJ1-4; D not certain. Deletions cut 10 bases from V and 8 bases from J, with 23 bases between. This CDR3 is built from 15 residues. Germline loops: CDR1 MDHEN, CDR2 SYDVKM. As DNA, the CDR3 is TGTGCCACCCTCCGGATCGGGAACAATGCGGAAAAACTGTTTTTT. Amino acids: CATLRIGNNAEKLFF.

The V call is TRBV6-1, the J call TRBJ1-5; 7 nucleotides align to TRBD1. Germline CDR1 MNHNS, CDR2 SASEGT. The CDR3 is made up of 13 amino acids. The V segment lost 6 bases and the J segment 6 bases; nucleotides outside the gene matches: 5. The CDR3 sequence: CASRKGASQPQHF. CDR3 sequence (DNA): TGTGCCAGCAGGAAGGGGGCTAGTCAGCCCCAGCATTTT.

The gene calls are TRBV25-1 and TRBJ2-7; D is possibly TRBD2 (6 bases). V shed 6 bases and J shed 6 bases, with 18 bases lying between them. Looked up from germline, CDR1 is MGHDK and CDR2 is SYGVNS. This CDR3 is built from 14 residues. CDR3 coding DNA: TGTGCCAGCAGCAGAAGCGGGCCCCTCTCCGAGCAGTACTTC. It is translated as CASSRSGPLSEQYF.

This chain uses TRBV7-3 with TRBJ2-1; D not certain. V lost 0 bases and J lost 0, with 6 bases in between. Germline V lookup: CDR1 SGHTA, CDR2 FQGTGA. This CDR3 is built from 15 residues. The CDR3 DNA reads TGTGCCAGCAGCTTAACTAAGAGCTCCTACAATGAGCAGTTCTTC. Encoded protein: CASSLTKSSYNEQFF.

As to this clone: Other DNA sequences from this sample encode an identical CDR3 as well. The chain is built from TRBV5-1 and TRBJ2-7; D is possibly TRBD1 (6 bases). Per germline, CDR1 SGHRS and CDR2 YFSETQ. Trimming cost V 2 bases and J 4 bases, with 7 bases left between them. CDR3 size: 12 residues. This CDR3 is CASSLGGYEQYF. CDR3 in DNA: TGCGCCAGCAGCTTAGGGGGATACGAGCAGTACTTC.

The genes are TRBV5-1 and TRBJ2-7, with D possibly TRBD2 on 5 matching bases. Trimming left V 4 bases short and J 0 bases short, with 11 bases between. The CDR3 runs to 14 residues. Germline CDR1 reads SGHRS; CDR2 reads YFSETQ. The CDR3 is CASSTDLSSYEQYF. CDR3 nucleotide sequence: TGCGCCAGCAGCACGGACTTGAGCTCCTACGAGCAGTACTTC.

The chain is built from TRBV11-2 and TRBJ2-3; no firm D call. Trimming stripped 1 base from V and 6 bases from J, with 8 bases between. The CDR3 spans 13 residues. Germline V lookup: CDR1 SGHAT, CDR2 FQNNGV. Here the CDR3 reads CASSLVLSDTQYF. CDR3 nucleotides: TGTGCCAGCAGCTTAGTATTATCGGATACGCAGTATTTT.

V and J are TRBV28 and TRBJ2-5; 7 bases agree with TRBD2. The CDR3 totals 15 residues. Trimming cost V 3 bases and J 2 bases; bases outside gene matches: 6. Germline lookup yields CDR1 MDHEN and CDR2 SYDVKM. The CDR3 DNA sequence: TGTGCCAGCAGTTTTTCGGGCGGGAGTCAAGAGACCCAGTACTTC. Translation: CASSFSGGSQETQYF.

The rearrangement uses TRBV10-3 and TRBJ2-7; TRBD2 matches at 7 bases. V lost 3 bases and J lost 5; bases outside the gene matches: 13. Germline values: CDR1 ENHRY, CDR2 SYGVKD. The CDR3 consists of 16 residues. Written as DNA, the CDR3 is TGTGCCATCAGTGAAACGGGCGGGAGAGTGGCCCACGAGCAGTACTTC. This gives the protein CAISETGGRVAHEQYF.

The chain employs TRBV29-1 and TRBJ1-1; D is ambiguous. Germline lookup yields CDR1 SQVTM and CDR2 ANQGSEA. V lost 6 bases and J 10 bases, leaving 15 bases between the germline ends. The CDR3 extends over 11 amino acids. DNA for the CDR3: TGCAGCGTCCAACGGCACGAGGGAGCTTTCTTT. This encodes CSVQRHEGAFF.

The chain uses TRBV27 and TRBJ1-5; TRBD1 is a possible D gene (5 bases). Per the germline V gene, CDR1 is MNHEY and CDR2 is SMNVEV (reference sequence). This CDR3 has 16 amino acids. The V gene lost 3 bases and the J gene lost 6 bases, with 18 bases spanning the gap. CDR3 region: CASSLVLGGIAQPQHF. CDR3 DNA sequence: TGTGCCAGCAGTTTGGTGTTGGGGGGAATCGCTCAGCCCCAGCATTTT.

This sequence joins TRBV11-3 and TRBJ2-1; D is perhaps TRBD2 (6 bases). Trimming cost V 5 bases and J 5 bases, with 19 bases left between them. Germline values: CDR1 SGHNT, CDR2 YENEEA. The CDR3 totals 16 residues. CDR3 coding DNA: TGTGCCAGCAGCCCCTATGGGGGTACGGGAGACAATGAGCAGTTCTTC. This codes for CASSPYGGTGDNEQFF.

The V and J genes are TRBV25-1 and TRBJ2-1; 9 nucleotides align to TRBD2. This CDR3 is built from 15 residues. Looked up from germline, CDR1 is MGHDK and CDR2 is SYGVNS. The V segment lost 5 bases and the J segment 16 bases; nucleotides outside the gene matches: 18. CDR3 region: CASSPYTGTSSPTFF. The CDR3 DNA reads TGTGCCAGCAGTCCTTACACCGGGACTAGCTCCCCCACCTTCTTC.

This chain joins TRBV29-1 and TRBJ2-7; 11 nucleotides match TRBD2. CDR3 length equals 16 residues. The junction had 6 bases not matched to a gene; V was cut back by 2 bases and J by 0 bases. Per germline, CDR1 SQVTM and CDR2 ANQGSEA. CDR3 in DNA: TGCAGCGTTGAACACCGACTAGCGGGGAGCTCCTACGAGCAGTACTTC. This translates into CSVEHRLAGSSYEQYF.

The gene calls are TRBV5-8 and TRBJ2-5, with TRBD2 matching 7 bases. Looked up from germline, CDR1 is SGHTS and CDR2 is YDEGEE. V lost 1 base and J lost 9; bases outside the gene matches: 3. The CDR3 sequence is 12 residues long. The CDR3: CASSLPLAAQYF. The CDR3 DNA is TGTGCCAGCAGCTTGCCGCTAGCGGCCCAGTACTTC. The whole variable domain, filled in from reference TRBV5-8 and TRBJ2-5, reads EAGVTQSPTHLIKTRGQQATLRCSPISGHTSVYWYQQALGLGLQFLLWYDEGEERNRGNFPPRFSGRQFPNYSSELNVNALELEDSALYLCASSLPLAAQYFGPGTRLLVL.

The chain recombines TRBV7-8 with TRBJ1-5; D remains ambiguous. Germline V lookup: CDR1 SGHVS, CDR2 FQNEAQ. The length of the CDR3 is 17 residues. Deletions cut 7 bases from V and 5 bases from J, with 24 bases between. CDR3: CASTTKEGAGFDQPQHF. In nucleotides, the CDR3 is TGTGCCAGCACCACCAAGGAGGGCGCGGGGTTCGATCAGCCCCAGCATTTT.

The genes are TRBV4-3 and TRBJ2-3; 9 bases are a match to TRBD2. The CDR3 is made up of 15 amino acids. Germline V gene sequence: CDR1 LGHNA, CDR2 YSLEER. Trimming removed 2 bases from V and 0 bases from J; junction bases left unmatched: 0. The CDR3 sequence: CASSQTSGSTDTQYF. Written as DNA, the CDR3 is TGCGCCAGCAGCCAAACTAGCGGGAGCACAGATACGCAGTATTTT.

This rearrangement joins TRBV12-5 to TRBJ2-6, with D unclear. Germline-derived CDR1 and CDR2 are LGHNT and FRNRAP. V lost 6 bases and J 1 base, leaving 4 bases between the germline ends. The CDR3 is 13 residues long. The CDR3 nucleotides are TGTGCTAGTGGCAGATCTGGGGCCAACGTCCTGACTTTC. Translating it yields CASGRSGANVLTF.